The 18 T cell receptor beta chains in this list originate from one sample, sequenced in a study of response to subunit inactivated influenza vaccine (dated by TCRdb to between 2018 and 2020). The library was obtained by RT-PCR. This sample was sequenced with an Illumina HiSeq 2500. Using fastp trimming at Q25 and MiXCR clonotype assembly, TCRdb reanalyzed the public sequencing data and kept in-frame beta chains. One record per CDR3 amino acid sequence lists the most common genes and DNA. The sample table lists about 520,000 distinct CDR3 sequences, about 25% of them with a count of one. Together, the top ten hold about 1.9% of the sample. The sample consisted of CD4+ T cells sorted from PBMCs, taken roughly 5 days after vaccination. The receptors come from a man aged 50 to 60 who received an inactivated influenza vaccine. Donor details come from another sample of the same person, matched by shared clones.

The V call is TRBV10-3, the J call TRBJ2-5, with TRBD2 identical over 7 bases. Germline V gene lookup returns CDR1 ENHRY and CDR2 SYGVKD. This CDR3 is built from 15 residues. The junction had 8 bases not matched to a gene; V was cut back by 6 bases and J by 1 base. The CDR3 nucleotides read TGTGCCATCAGGCCAGACGGCGGGGGCCAAGAGACCCAGTACTTC. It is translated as CAIRPDGGGQETQYF.

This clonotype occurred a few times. In nucleotides, the CDR3 is TGTGCCACCAGTGATTCCGGGACAGGGGGCGGAGAGACCCAGTACTTC. Protein: CATSDSGTGGGETQYF. The J gene is TRBJ2-5, the V gene TRBV24-1; 12 nucleotides line up with TRBD1. The germline gives CDR1 KGHDR, CDR2 SFDVKD. J gave up 4 bases and V 2 bases, and 4 bases lay outside the gene matches. CDR3 length: 16 amino acids.

CDR3 DNA sequence: TGTGCCAGCGGGCCGGGACTAGCGGGAGAGCGCTACGAGCAGTACTTC. It translates to CASGPGLAGERYEQYF. The chain employs TRBV6-1 and TRBJ2-7; 14 positions agree with TRBD2. The V and J ends lost 8 bases and 3 bases, in that order; junction bases with no gene match: 9. Germline CDR1 is MNHNS and CDR2 is SASEGT. The CDR3 consists of 16 residues.

CDR3 sequence reads: CATSDKDKSSYNEQFF. CDR3 in DNA: TGTGCCACCAGTGATAAAGACAAGAGCTCCTACAATGAGCAGTTCTTC. This chain links TRBV24-1 with TRBJ2-1; D uncertain. V was shortened by 3 bases and J by 0 bases, with 11 bases between the two germline ends. Germline V gene data show CDR1 as KGHDR and CDR2 as SFDVKD. CDR3 size: 16 residues.

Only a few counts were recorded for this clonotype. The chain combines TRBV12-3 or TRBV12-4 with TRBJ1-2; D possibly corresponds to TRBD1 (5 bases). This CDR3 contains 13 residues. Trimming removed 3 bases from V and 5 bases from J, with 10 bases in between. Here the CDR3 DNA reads TGTGCCAGCAGTTTTGGGGCTGGGTATGGCTACACCTTC. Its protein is CASSFGAGYGYTF.

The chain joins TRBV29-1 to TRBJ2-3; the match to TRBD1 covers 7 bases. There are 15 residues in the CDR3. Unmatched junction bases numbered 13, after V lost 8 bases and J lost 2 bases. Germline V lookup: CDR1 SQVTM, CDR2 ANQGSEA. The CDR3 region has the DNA TGCAGCTTAACCAGGGGGAGTACACACACAGATACGCAGTATTTT. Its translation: CSLTRGSTHTDTQYF.

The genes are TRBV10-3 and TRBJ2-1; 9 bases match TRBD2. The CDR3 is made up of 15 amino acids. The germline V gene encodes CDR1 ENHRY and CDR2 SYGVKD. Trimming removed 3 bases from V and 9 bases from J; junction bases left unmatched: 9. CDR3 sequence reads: CAISEEAGGRSEQFF. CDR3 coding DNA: TGTGCCATCAGTGAAGAAGCGGGAGGTCGTAGTGAGCAGTTCTTC.

The CDR3 protein is CSVEAPGTGNTIYF. DNA of the CDR3: TGCAGCGTTGAGGCGCCCGGGACTGGAAACACCATATATTTT. The V gene is TRBV20-1, the J gene TRBJ1-3, with D uncertain. This CDR3 contains 14 residues. Germline lookup yields CDR1 DFQATT and CDR2 SNEGSKA (reference sequence).

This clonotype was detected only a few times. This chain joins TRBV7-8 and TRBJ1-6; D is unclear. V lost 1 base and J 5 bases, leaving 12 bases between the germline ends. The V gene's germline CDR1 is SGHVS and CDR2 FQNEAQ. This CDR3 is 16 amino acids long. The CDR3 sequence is CASSLVSQLNNSPLHF. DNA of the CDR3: TGTGCCAGCAGCTTAGTTTCACAGCTTAATAATTCACCCCTCCACTTT.

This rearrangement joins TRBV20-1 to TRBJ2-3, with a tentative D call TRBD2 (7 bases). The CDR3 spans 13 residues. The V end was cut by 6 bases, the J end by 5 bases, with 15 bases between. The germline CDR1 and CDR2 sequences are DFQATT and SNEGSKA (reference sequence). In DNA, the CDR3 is TGCAGTGCCAGGGGACTAACGGGAGATACGCAGTATTTT. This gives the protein CSARGLTGDTQYF.

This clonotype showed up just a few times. CDR3: CAISEGASGNQPQHF. In DNA form, the CDR3 reads TGTGCCATCAGTGAAGGGGCCTCGGGCAATCAGCCCCAGCATTTT. The chain employs TRBV10-3 and TRBJ1-5; tentative D call: TRBD1 (5 bases). Germline V gene data show CDR1 as ENHRY and CDR2 as SYGVKD. CDR3 size: 15 residues. Trimming shortened V by 3 bases and J by 2 bases, and 11 bases separated the two germline ends.

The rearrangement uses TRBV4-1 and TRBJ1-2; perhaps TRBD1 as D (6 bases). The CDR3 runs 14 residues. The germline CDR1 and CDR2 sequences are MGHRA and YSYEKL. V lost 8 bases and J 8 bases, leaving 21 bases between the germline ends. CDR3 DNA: TGCGCCAGCGAACCCCAAACGGGGGGCGGCGGCTACACCTTC. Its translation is CASEPQTGGGGYTF.

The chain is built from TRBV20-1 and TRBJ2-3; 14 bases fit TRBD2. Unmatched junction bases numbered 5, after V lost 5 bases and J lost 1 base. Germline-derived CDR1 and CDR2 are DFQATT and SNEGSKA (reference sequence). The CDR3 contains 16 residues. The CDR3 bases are TGCAGTGCTCCCCTGGGACTAGCGGGGGGCACAGATACGCAGTATTTT. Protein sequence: CSAPLGLAGGTDTQYF.

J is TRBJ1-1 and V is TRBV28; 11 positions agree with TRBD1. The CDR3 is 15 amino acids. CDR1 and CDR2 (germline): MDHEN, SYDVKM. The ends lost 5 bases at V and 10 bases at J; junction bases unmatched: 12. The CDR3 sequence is CASSRGLKDRGRAFF. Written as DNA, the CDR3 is TGTGCCAGCAGTCGAGGTCTTAAGGACAGGGGGCGAGCTTTCTTT.

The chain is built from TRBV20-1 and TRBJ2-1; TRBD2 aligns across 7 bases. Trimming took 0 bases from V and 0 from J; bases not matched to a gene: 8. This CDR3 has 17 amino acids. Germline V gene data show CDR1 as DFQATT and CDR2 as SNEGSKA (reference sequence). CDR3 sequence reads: CSARDLYGGSSYNEQFF. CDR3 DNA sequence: TGCAGTGCTAGAGATTTATACGGGGGGAGCTCCTACAATGAGCAGTTCTTC.

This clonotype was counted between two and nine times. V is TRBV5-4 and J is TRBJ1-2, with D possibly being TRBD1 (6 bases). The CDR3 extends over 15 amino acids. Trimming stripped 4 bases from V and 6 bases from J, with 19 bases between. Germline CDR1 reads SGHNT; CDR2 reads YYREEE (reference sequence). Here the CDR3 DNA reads TGTGCCAGCAGCACGCCTACAGGGCTCGTGGATGGCTACACCTTC. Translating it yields CASSTPTGLVDGYTF.

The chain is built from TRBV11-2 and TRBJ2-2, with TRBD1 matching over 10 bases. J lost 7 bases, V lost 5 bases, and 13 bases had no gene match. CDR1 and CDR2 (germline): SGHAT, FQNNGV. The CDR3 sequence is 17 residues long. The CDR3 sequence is CASSRATGTGVIGELFF. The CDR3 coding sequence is TGTGCCAGCAGCAGAGCGACCGGGACAGGGGTAATCGGGGAGCTGTTTTTT.

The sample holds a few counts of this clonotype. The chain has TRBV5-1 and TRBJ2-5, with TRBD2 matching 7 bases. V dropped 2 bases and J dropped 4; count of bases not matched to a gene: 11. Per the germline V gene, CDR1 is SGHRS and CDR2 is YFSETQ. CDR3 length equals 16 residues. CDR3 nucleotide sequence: TGCGCCAGCAGCTTTTGGAAGCGGGACCAGGGAGAGACCCAGTACTTC. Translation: CASSFWKRDQGETQYF.